Shown below are 21 T cell receptor beta chains from a single sample sequenced in a study of post-analysis software for immune sequencing data (dated by TCRdb to 2014 to 2015). Here is what the overall study found, with its caveats: Significantly higher frequencies in patients than in controls were found for several TRBV segments, including TRBV5-6, TRBV5-1 and TRBV20-1.

Receptors were amplified or captured by PCR. The sequencer listed for this sample is Illumina HiSeq 2500. Unique molecular identifiers were incorporated into TCR beta cDNA libraries to reduce PCR and sequencing biases. TCRdb took the public reads, trimmed them with fastp at Q25, ran MiXCR for clone calling and kept in-frame beta chains. Rows merge per CDR3 protein into single entries with the most common DNA and genes. The sample records 350,000 to 500,000 distinct CDR3 sequences, 30% to 40% of which are singletons. The top ten clones comprise 7.6% of the sample. Their specific antigens are unknown. The sequencing input was blood. The receptors come from a girl aged 2 to 10 with multiple sclerosis.

This clonotype has more than one count but fewer than ten. The genes are TRBV5-1 and TRBJ1-2; 9 bases are a match to TRBD1. CDR3 length equals 15 residues. The junction had 10 bases not matched to a gene; V was cut back by 5 bases and J by 5 bases. In germline, CDR1 is SGHRS, CDR2 YFSETQ. This CDR3 is CASSRGQGPIYGYTF. The CDR3 DNA follows: TGCGCCAGCAGTCGCGGACAGGGGCCAATTTATGGCTACACCTTC.

V gene TRBV7-2 combines with J gene TRBJ2-7; maybe TRBD2 (6 bases). V shed 0 bases and J shed 10 bases, with 7 bases lying between them. CDR3 length: 11 residues. Germline-derived CDR1 and CDR2 are SGHTA and FQGNSA. In DNA, the CDR3 is TGTGCCAGCAGCTTAGCAGGGACTCAGTACTTC. It is translated as CASSLAGTQYF. The whole variable domain, remainder taken from reference TRBV7-2 and TRBJ2-7, is GAGVSQSPSNKVTEKGKDVELRCDPISGHTALYWYRQSLGQGLEFLIYFQGNSAPDKSGLPSDRFSAERTGGSVSTLTIQRTQQEDSAVYLCASSLAGTQYFGPGTRLTVT.

This clonotype was seen a few times. The V and J genes are TRBV9 and TRBJ1-4; D gene uncertain. The germline V and J ends were trimmed by 4 bases and 8 bases, with 15 bases remaining between them. The CDR3 length is 14 residues. Per the germline V gene, CDR1 is SGDLS and CDR2 is YYNGEE. CDR3 loop: CASSPRTGSEKLFF. CDR3 DNA: TGTGCCAGCAGCCCCCGGACGGGAAGCGAAAAACTGTTTTTT.

This rearrangement joins TRBV5-1 to TRBJ2-5, with D maybe TRBD2 (6 bases). Trimming shortened V by 2 bases and J by 11 bases, and 16 bases separated the two germline ends. CDR1 SGHRS and CDR2 YFSETQ come from the germline V gene. This CDR3 has 13 residues. The CDR3 nucleotides are TGCGCCAGCAGCTTAGGAGGGACGACGCGGCAGTACTTC. Protein product: CASSLGGTTRQYF.

The chain uses TRBV23-1 and TRBJ2-7; perhaps TRBD1 as D (6 bases). TRBV23-1 has ORF status, its function being uncertain. This CDR3 has 16 residues. Trimming pared 2 bases from V and 2 bases from J, leaving 16 bases between. The CDR3, as DNA: TGCGCCAGCAGTCAACATAGGCAGGGGAAGACCTACGAGCAGTACTTC. This encodes CASSQHRQGKTYEQYF.

The chain is built from TRBV4-2 and TRBJ2-4, with a tentative D call TRBD1 (6 bases). The germline V gene has CDR1 LGHNA and CDR2 YNFKEQ. Between the trimmed V and J ends, which lost 4 bases and 4 bases, there was a span of 17 bases. The CDR3 is 16 residues long. In DNA, the CDR3 is TGTGCCAGCAGCCTCGGGACACTCATGGTTAAAAACATTCAGTACTTC. It encodes CASSLGTLMVKNIQYF.

The rearrangement uses TRBV5-1 and TRBJ1-5; perhaps TRBD1 as D (6 bases). Germline V lookup: CDR1 SGHRS, CDR2 YFSETQ. The V end lost 8 bases, the J end lost 7 bases, and 16 bases lay between the germline ends. This CDR3 is 13 amino acids long. CDR3 sequence reads: CASRLDTGQPQHF. CDR3 DNA sequence: TGCGCCAGTAGACTCGACACAGGGCAGCCCCAGCATTTT.

This clonotype appeared once. The J gene is TRBJ2-1, the V gene TRBV7-9, with D perhaps TRBD1 or TRBD2 (5 bases each). The ends were cut back, 2 bases at V and 7 bases at J, with 18 bases in the middle. CDR1 is SEHNR and CDR2 is FQNEAQ in the germline V gene (reference sequence). This CDR3 region has 16 residues. CDR3 nucleotides: TGTGCCAGCAGCTTATGGGGGTACGGAAAGTGGAATGAGCAGTTCTTC. It specifies CASSLWGYGKWNEQFF.

The rearrangement uses TRBV2 and TRBJ2-5; D not resolved. Matching the DNA end better, TRBJ2-7 makes the J call doubtful. Germline CDR1 and CDR2: SNHLY and FYNNEI. The CDR3 is 11 amino acids. CDR3 in DNA: TGTGCCAGCAGGTTGGCTCCCGAGCAGTACTTC. Amino acid sequence: CASRLAPEQYF.

V usage is TRBV6-5 and J usage is TRBJ1-1, with TRBD1 matching over 7 bases. Trimming removed 7 bases from V and 4 bases from J; junction bases left unmatched: 12. CDR3 length: 15 amino acids. Germline lookup yields CDR1 MNHEY and CDR2 SVGAGI. This CDR3 is CASTSTSGTATEAFF. The CDR3 coding sequence is TGTGCCAGCACGTCCACCTCAGGGACAGCCACTGAAGCTTTCTTT.

V and J are TRBV3-1 and TRBJ1-6; D unclear. The CDR3 loop spans 12 amino acids. The V and J ends lost 1 base and 11 bases respectively, with 6 bases between them. Germline CDR1 is LGHDT and CDR2 is YNNKEL (reference sequence). CDR3 in DNA: TGTGCCAGCAGCCAAGTAAAGGCACCCCTCCACTTT. This codes for CASSQVKAPLHF. Variable domain in full (rest from reference TRBV3-1 and TRBJ1-6): DTAVSQTPKYLVTQMGNDKSIKCEQNLGHDTMYWYKQDSKKFLKIMFSYNNKELIINETVPNRFSPKSPDKAHLNLHINSLELGDSAVYFCASSQVKAPLHFGNGTRLTVT.

This rearrangement joins TRBV20-1 to TRBJ1-6; 8 bases line up with TRBD1. Germline-derived CDR1 and CDR2 are DFQATT and SNEGSKA (reference sequence). The CDR3 totals 15 residues. The V gene end was trimmed by 3 bases and the J gene end by 6 bases; junction bases not matched to a gene: 7. The CDR3 is CSARDRARGNSPLHF. Written as DNA, the CDR3 is TGCAGTGCTAGGGACAGGGCTCGGGGTAATTCACCCCTCCACTTT.

The rearrangement joins TRBV6-5 to TRBJ2-5; 8 nucleotides line up with TRBD2. CDR3 length equals 15 residues. V lost 6 bases and J lost 4; bases outside the gene matches: 10. From germline, CDR1 is MNHEY and CDR2 SVGAGI. The CDR3 here is CASRQPGLGLETQYF. The CDR3 coding sequence is TGTGCCAGCAGACAGCCGGGACTAGGTCTAGAGACCCAGTACTTC.

V and J are TRBV9 and TRBJ1-2, with 8 bases matching TRBD1. CDR1 is SGDLS and CDR2 is YYNGEE in the germline V gene. The CDR3 is 17 residues long. Unmatched junction bases numbered 15, after V lost 4 bases and J lost 4 bases. This chain's CDR3 is CASSFQDRDFKPYGYTF. The CDR3 region has the DNA TGTGCCAGCAGCTTCCAGGACAGGGACTTCAAACCCTATGGCTACACCTTC.

This chain joins TRBV12-5 and TRBJ2-1, with 11 bases matching TRBD2. Germline loops: CDR1 LGHNT, CDR2 FRNRAP. CDR3 length: 18 amino acids. J was trimmed by 7 bases and V by 5 bases; bases with no gene match: 16. CDR3 nucleotides: TGTGCTAGTGGTCGACAAGCCCTAGCGGGAGGACCGGGGAATGAGCAGTTCTTC. It encodes CASGRQALAGGPGNEQFF.

The V call is TRBV5-1, the J call TRBJ2-3; 8 nucleotides align to TRBD2. CDR3 length: 14 residues. V gave up 6 bases and J gave up 3 bases; unmatched junction bases: 6. Germline-derived CDR1 and CDR2 are SGHRS and YFSETQ. In DNA, the CDR3 is TGCGCCAGCACGGGCGGGAGGAGTACAGATACGCAGTATTTT. Its translation: CASTGGRSTDTQYF.

The chain is built from TRBV7-2 and TRBJ2-7, with no clear D. Germline V gene lookup returns CDR1 SGHTA and CDR2 FQGNSA. The CDR3 runs to 13 residues. The germline V and J ends were trimmed by 5 bases and 3 bases, with 11 bases remaining between them. The chain's CDR3 is CASSPLTFYEQYF. The CDR3 DNA reads TGTGCCAGCAGCCCTTTGACATTCTACGAGCAGTACTTC.

This clonotype was picked up many times. J is TRBJ1-5 and V is TRBV7-8; TRBD1 agrees at 8 bases. The ends lost 5 bases at V and 4 bases at J; junction bases unmatched: 4. The CDR3 contains 14 residues. CDR1 SGHVS and CDR2 FQNEAQ come from the germline V gene. As DNA, the CDR3 is TGTGCCAGCAGCATAGGACAGGGAAATCAGCCCCAGCATTTT. This codes for CASSIGQGNQPQHF.

This clonotype was detected a few times. This chain connects TRBV10-2 to TRBJ2-7; 11 nucleotides agree with TRBD2. Trimming removed 6 bases from V and 6 bases from J; junction bases left unmatched: 7. The germline gives CDR1 WSHSY, CDR2 SAAADI. The CDR3 runs 14 residues. For the CDR3, the DNA is TGCGCCAGCAGACTAGCGGGGGATAGGCGCGAGCAGTACTTC. It specifies CASRLAGDRREQYF.

The V and J genes are TRBV12-3 or TRBV12-4 and TRBJ1-5; tentatively, D is TRBD1 (6 bases). V lost 2 bases and J 4 bases, leaving 30 bases between the germline ends. The CDR3 is 21 residues long. The CDR3 is CASSLRGRAGEWGYSNQPQHF. The CDR3 DNA reads TGTGCCAGCAGTTTAAGGGGGAGGGCAGGGGAGTGGGGATATAGTAATCAGCCCCAGCATTTT.

The chain uses TRBV7-9 and TRBJ2-1; D might be TRBD1 or TRBD2, each matching 5 bases. In germline, CDR1 is SEHNR, CDR2 FQNEAQ (reference sequence). Trimming cost V 0 bases and J 7 bases, with 10 bases left between them. This CDR3 has 14 amino acids. The CDR3 sequence is CASSLAGPGNEQFF. Here the CDR3 DNA reads TGTGCCAGCAGCTTAGCGGGACCGGGGAATGAGCAGTTCTTC.